This TCR beta chain was sequenced in a study of blood T cells in healthy people across ages. Approximately 9 milliliters of peripheral blood were drawn from each donor into EDTA-treated tubes. The germline CDR1 and CDR2 sequences are MNHEY and SVGEGT. V was shortened by 0 bases and J by 9 bases, with 3 bases between the two germline ends. The CDR3 totals 11 residues. The second PCR ran roughly 7 to 12 cycles with a sample-barcoded 5' primer and J-beta primers. TCRdb re-called the 5' RACE reads through MiXCR, storing one row per CDR3 protein. The sample consists of around 990,000 distinct CDR3 sequences, less than 45% of them appearing once. Turning to this clonotype: Since a far larger clone is one base different, this is likely a read error.

This chain joins TRBV6-2 or TRBV6-3 and TRBJ2-1; D is ambiguous. Material: blood. The source of this sequence is a man aged 18 to 30 in good health. The CDR3: CASSYSAEQFF. CDR3 nucleotide sequence: TGTGCCAGCAGTTACTCGGCTGAGCAGTTCTTC.